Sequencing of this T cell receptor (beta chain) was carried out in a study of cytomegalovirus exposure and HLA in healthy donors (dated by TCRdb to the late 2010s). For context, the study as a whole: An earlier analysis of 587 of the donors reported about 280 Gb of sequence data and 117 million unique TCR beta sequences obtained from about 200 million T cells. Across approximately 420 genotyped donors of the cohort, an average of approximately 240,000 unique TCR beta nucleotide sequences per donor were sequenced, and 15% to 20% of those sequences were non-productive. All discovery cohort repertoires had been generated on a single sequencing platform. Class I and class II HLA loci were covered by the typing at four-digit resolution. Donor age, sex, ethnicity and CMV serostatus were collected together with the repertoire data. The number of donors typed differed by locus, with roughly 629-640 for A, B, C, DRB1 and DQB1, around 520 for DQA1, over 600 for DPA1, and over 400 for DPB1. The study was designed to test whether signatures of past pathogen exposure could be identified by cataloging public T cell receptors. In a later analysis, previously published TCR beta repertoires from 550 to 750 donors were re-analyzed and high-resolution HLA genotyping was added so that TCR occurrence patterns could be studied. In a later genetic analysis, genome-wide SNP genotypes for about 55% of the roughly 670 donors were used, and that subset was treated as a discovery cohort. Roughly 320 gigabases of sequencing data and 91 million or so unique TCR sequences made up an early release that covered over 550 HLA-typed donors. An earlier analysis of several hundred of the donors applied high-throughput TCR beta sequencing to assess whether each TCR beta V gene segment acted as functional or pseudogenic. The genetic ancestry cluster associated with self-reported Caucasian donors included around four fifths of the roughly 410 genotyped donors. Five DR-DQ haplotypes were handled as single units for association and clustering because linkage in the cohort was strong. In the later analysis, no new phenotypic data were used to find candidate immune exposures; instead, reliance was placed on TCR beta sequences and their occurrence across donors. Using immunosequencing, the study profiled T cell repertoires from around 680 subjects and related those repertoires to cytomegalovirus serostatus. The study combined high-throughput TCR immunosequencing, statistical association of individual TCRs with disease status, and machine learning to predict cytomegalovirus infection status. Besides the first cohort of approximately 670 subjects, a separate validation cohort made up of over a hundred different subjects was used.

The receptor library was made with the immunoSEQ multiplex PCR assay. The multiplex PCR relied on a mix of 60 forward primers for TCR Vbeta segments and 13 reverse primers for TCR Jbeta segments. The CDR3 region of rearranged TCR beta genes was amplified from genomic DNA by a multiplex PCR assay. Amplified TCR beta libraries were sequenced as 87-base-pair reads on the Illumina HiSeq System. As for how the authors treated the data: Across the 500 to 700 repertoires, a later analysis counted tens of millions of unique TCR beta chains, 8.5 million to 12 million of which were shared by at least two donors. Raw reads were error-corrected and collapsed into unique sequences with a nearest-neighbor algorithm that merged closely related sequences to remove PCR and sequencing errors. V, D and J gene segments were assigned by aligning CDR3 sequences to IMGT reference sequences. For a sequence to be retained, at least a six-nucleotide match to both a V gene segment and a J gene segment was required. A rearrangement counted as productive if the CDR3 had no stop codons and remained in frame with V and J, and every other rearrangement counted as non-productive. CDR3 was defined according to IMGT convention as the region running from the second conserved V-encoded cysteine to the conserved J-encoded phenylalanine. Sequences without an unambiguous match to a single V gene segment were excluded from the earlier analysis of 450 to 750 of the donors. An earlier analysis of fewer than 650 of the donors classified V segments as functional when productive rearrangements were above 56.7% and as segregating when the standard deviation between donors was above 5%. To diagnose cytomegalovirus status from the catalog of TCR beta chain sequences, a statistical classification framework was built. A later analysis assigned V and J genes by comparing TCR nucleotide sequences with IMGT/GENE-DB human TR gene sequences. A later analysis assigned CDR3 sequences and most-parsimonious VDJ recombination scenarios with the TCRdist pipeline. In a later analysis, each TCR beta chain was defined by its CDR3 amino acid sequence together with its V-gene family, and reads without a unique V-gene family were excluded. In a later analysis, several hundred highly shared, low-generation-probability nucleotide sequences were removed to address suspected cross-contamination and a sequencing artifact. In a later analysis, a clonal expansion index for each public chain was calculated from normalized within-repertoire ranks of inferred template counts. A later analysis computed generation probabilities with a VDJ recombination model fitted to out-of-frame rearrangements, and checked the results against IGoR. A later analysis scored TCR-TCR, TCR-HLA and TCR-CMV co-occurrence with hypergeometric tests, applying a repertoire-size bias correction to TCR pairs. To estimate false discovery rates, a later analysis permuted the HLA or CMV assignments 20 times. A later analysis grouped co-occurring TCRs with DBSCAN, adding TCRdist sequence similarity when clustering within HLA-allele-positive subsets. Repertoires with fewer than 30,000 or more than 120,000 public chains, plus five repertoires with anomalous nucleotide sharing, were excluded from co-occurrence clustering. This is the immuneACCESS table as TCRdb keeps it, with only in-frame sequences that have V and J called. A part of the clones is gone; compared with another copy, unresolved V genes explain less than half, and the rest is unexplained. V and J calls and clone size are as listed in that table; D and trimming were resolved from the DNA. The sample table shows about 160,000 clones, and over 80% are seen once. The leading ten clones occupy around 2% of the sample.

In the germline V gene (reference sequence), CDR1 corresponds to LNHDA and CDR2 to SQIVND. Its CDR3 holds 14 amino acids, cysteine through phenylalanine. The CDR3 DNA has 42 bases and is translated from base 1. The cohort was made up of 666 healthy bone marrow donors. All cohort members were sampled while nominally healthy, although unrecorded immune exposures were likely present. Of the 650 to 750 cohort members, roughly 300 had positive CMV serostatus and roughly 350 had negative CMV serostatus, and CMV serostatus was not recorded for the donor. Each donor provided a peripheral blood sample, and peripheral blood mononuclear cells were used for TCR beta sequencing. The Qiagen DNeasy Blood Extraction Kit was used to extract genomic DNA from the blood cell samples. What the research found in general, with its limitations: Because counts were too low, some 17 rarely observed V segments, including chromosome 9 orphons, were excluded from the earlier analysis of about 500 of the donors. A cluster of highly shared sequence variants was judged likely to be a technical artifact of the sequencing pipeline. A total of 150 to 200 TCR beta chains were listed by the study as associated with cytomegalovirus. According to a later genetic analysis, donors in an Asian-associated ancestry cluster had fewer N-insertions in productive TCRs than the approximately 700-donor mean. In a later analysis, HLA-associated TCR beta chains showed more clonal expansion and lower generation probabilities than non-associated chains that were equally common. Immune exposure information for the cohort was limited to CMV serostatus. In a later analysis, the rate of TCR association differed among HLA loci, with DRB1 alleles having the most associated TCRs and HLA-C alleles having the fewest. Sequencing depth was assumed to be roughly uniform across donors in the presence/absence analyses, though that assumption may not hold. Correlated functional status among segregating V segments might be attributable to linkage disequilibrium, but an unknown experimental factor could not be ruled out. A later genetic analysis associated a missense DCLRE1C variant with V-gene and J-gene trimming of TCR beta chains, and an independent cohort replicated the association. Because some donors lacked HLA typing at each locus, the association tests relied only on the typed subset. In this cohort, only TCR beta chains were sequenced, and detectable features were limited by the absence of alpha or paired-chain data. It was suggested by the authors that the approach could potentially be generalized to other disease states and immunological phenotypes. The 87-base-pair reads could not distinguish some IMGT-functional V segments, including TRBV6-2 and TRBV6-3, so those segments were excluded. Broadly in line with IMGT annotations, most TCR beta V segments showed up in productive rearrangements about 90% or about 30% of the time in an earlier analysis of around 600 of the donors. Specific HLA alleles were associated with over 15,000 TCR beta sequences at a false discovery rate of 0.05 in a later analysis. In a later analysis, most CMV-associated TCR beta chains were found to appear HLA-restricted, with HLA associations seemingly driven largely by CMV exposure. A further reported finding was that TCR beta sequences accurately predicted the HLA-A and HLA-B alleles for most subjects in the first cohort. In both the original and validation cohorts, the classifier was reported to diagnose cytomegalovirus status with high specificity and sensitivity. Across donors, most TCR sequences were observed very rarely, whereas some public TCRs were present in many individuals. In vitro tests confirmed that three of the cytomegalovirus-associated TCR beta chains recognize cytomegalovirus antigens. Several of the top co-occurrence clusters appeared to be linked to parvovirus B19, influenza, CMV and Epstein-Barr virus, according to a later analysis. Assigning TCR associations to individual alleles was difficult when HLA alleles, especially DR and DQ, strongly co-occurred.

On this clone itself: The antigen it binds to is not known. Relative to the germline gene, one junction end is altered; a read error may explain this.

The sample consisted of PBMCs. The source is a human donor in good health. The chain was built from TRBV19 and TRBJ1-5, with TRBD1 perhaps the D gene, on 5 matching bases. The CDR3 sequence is CASSLDSSNQPQHF. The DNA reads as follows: TGTGCCAGTAGTTTAGACAGTAGCAATCAGCCCCAGCATTTT.